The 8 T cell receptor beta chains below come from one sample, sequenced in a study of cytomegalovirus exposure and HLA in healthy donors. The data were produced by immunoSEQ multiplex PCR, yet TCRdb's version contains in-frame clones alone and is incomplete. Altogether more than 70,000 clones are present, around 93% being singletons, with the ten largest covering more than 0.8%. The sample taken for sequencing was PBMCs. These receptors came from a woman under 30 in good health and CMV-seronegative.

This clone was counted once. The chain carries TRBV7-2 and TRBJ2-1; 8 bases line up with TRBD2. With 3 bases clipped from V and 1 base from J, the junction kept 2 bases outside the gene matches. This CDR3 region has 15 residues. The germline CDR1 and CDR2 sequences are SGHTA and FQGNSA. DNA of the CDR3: TGTGCCAGCAGCTTCCGGGGGGGTTCCTACAATGAGCAGTTCTTC. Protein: CASSFRGGSYNEQFF.

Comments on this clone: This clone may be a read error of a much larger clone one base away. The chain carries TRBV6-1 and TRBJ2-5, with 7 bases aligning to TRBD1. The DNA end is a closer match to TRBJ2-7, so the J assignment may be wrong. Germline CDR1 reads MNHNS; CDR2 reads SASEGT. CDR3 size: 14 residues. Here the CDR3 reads CASSEGDSSYEQYF. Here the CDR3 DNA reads TGTGCCAGCAGTGAAGGGGACAGCTCCTACGAGCAGTACTTC.

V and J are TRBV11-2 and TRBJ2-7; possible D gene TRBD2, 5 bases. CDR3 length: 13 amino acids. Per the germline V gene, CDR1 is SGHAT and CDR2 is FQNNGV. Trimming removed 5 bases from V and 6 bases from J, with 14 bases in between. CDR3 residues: CASSRGTSLEQYF. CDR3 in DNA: TGTGCCAGCAGCCGCGGTACTAGTCTCGAGCAGTACTTC.

The CDR3 region is CASILTGGPYGYTF. The CDR3 DNA sequence: TGTGCCAGTATCCTGACAGGGGGACCCTATGGCTACACCTTC. The chain is built from TRBV19 and TRBJ1-2; TRBD1 agrees at 9 bases. Trimming took 7 bases from V and 4 from J; bases not matched to a gene: 7. Germline V CDR1 and CDR2: LNHDA, SQIVND (reference sequence). The CDR3 is 14 residues long.

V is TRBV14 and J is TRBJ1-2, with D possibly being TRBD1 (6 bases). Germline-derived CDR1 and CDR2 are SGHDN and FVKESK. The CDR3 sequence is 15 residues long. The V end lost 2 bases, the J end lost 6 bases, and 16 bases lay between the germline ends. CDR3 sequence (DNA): TGTGCCAGCAGCCAAACTGGCAAGGGGGTCGATGGCTACACCTTC. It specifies CASSQTGKGVDGYTF.

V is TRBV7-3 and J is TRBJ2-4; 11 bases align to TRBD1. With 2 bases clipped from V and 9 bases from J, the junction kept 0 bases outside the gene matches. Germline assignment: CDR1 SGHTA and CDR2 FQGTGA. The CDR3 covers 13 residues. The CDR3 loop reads CASSLGTGGIQYF. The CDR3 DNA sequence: TGTGCCAGCAGCTTAGGGACAGGGGGCATTCAGTACTTC.

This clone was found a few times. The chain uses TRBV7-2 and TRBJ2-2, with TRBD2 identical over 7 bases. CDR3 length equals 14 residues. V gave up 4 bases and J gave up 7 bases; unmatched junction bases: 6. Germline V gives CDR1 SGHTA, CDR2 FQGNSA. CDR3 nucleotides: TGTGCCAGCAGCTCGGTCCGGGGGGTCGGGGAGCTGTTTTTT. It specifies CASSSVRGVGELFF.

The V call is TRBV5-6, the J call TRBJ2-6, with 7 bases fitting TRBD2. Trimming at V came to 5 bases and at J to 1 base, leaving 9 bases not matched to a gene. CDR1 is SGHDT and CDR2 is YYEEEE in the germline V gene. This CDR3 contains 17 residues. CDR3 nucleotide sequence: TGTGCCAGCAGTCGGGGGGAGGGGATATCTGGGGCCAACGTCCTGACTTTC. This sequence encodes CASSRGEGISGANVLTF.